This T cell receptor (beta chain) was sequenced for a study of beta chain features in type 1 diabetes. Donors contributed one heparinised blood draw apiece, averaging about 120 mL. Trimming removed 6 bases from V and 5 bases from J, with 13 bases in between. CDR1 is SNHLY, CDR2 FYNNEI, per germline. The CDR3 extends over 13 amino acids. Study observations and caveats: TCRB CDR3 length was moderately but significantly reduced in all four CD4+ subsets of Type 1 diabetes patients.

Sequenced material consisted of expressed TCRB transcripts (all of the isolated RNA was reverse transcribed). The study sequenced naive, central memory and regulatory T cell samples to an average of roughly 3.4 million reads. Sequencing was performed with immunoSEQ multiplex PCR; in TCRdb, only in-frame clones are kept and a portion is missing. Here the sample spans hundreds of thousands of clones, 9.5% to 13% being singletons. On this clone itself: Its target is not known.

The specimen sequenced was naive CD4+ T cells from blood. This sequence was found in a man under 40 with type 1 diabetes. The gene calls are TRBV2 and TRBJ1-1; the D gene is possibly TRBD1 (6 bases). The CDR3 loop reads CASRKDRPTEAFF. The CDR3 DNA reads TGTGCCAGCAGGAAAGACAGGCCAACTGAAGCTTTCTTT.